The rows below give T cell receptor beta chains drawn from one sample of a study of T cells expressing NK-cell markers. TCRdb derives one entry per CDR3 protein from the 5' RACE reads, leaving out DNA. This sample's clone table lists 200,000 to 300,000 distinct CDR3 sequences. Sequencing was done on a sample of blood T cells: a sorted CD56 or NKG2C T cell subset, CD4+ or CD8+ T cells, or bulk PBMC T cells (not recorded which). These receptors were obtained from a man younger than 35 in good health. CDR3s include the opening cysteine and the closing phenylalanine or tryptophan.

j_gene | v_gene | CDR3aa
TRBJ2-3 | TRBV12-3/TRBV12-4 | CASSLSGGTDTQYF
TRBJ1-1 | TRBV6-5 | CASSYERGTVNTEAFF
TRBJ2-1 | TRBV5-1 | CASSRREDEQFF
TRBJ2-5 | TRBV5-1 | CASSLNGLLETQYF
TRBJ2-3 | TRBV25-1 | CASAPLKQDTQYF
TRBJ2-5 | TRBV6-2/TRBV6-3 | CASTVGRETQYF
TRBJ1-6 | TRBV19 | CASSIRGQGNSPLHF
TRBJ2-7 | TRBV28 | CASSYQGARSYEQYF
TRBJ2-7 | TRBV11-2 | CASSLATSGSYEQYF
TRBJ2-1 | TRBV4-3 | CASSLLGTTNNEQFF
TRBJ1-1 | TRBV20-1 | CSARDSGQGNTEAFF
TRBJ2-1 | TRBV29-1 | CSVRTSGRGNEQFF
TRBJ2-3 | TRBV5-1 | CASSLSLDRRGGSTDTQYF
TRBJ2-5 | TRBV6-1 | CASTEVRGMVETQYF
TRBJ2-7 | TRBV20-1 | CSVETSGTYEQYF
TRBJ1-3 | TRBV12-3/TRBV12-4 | CASSLGNTIYF
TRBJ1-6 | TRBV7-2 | CASSLGGGAYNSPLHF
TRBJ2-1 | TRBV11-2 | CASSRISGRAAYNEQFF
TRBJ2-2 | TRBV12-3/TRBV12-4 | CASSLTRGNTGELFF
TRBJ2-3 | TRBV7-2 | CASSPTSGIATDTQYF
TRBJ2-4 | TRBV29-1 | CSVGMSGRMGSAIQYF
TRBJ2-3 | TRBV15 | CATSRPSTDTQYF
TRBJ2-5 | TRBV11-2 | CASSLRRSGLTQYF
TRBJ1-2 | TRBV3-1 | CASSHQIETGGINYGYTF
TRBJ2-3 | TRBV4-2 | CASSPSSGSETQYF
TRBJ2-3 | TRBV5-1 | CASSLGFGTTDTQYF
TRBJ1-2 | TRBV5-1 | CASSFGTENYGYTF
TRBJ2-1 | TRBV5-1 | CASAPGQGYNEQFF
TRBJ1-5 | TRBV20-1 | CSARPRQGLYSNQPQHF
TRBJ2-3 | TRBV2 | CASRVGQGRRTDTQYF
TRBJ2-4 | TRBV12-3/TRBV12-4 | CASSLAPSLAKNIQYF
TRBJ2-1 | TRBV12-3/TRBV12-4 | CASSPAQGIFNEQFF
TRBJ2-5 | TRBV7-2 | CASSRTGQNQETQYF
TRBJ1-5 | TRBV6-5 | CASSADRGTQPQHF
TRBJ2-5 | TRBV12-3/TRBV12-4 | CASSFSTGETQYF
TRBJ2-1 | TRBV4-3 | CASNSGPSSYNEQFF
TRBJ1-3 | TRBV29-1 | CSVGGRNGNTIYF
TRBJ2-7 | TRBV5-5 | CASSLEGNEQYF
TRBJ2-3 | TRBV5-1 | CASSLGREWDTQYF
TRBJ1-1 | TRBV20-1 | CSARGGQAVTEAFF
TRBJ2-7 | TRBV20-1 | CSAKGAPGSEQYF
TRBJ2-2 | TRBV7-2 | CASSREGAHGELFF
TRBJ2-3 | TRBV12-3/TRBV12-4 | CASSTILAGGPVSADTQYF
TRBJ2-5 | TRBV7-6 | CASSLASDRAGKETQYF
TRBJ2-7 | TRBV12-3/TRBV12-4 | CASSPPRRLAGVLYEQYF
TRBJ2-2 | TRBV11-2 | CASSLIYPGKGTGELFF
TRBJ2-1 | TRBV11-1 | CASSLGGLRGKGQFF
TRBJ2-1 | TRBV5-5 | CASSLRQVTPYNEQFF